A single sample gave rise to the 22 T cell receptor beta chains below, sequenced in a study of blood T cell repertoires in COVID-19. TCRdb keeps only in-frame clones here, not all; method: immunoSEQ multiplex PCR. This sample has around 150,000 clones, with around nine tenths found just once. The specimen was peripheral blood. The receptor source for this set is a man aged 45 to 65 with active or convalescent COVID-19.

This clone was counted between two and nine times. The chain has TRBV27 and TRBJ1-2; no reliable D call. The V gene's germline CDR1 is MNHEY and CDR2 SMNVEV (reference sequence). Between the trimmed V and J ends, which lost 3 bases and 3 bases, there was a span of 14 bases. This CDR3 spans 15 amino acids. The CDR3 loop is CASSFMSGSDYGYTF. The CDR3 region has the DNA TGTGCCAGCAGTTTCATGTCGGGGAGCGACTATGGCTACACCTTC.

V usage is TRBV28 and J usage is TRBJ1-5; no firm D call. There are 12 residues in the CDR3. Looked up from germline, CDR1 is MDHEN and CDR2 is SYDVKM. Trimming removed 3 bases at V and 9 bases at J, with 9 bases between. The CDR3 loop is CASSFSRGPQHF. For the CDR3, the DNA is TGTGCCAGCAGTTTCTCGCGCGGGCCCCAGCATTTT. Based on the CDR3 plus reference TRBV28 and TRBJ1-5, the full variable domain is DVKVTQSSRYLVKRTGEKVFLECVQDMDHENMFWYRQDPGLGLRLIYFSYDVKMKEKGDIPEGYSVSREKKERFSLILESASTNQTSMYLCASSFSRGPQHFGDGTRLSIL.

This chain joins TRBV3-1 (or the pseudogene TRBV3-2) and TRBJ2-5, with 7 bases lining up with TRBD1. The V gene end was trimmed by 4 bases and the J gene end by 5 bases; junction bases not matched to a gene: 10. The germline V gene encodes CDR1 LGHDT and CDR2 YNNKEL (reference sequence). This CDR3 spans 15 amino acids. This CDR3 is CASSLLQGFTETQYF. Here the CDR3 DNA reads TGTGCCAGCAGCCTGTTACAGGGGTTTACGGAGACCCAGTACTTC.

This chain links TRBV6-6 with TRBJ2-5; tentatively, D is TRBD1 (6 bases). The CDR3 contains 16 residues. Germline-derived CDR1 and CDR2 are MNHNY and SVGAGI (reference sequence). The ends were cut back, 7 bases at V and 1 base at J, with 19 bases in the middle. This CDR3 is CASMGPSWDTQETQYF. The DNA for the CDR3 is TGTGCCAGCATGGGTCCCTCCTGGGACACCCAAGAGACCCAGTACTTC.

The CDR3 nucleotides read TGTGCCAGCAGTTTCCGGGAGGGCCCCAATGAGCAGTTCTTC. Its translation: CASSFREGPNEQFF. The chain joins TRBV6-5 to TRBJ2-1, with 8 bases identical to TRBD2. This CDR3 has 14 amino acids. CDR1 is MNHEY and CDR2 is SVGAGI in the germline V gene. The ends lost 4 bases at V and 6 bases at J; junction bases unmatched: 5.

The chain combines TRBV7-3 with TRBJ2-7; 14 nucleotides match TRBD2. With 5 bases clipped from V and 6 bases from J, the junction kept 6 bases outside the gene matches. Looked up from germline, CDR1 is SGHTA and CDR2 is FQGTGA. This CDR3 comprises 15 residues. CDR3 amino acids: CASSVTGTSGSEQYF. CDR3 DNA: TGTGCCAGCAGCGTGACCGGGACTAGCGGGAGCGAGCAGTACTTC.

The rearrangement links TRBV30 to TRBJ2-3, with D unresolved. Per the germline V gene, CDR1 is GTSNPN and CDR2 is SVGIG (reference sequence). The CDR3 sequence is 16 residues long. The V and J ends lost 2 bases and 1 base respectively, with 16 bases between them. The CDR3 region is CAWSQLGPWGTDTQYF. In DNA form, the CDR3 reads TGTGCCTGGAGTCAGCTTGGGCCATGGGGCACAGATACGCAGTATTTT. The whole variable domain, filled in from reference TRBV30 and TRBJ2-3, reads SQTIHQWPATLVQPVGSPLSLECTVEGTSNPNLYWYRQAAGRGLQLLFYSVGIGQISSEVPQNLSASRPQDRQFILSSKKLLLSDSGFYLCAWSQLGPWGTDTQYFGPGTRLTVL.

This chain connects TRBV12-3 or TRBV12-4 to TRBJ2-7, with D maybe TRBD2 (6 bases). This CDR3 region has 13 residues. Trimming pared 6 bases from V and 2 bases from J, leaving 11 bases between. Here the CDR3 DNA reads TGTGCCAGCAGCGCTTCTAGCGCCTACGAGCAGTACTTC. This encodes CASSASSAYEQYF.

This rearrangement joins TRBV28 to TRBJ2-5, with 8 bases that match TRBD2. Germline V gene lookup returns CDR1 MDHEN and CDR2 SYDVKM. V shed 1 base and J 5 bases; nucleotides not matched to a gene: 9. The CDR3 length is 16 residues. The CDR3 loop reads CASSLFSSGPWETQYF. CDR3 DNA: TGTGCCAGCAGTTTATTTTCTAGCGGGCCATGGGAGACCCAGTACTTC.

The genes are TRBV11-2 and TRBJ1-3; TRBD1 might be the D (5 bases). The V and J ends lost 5 bases and 0 bases respectively, with 11 bases between them. From germline, CDR1 is SGHAT and CDR2 FQNNGV. The CDR3 loop spans 15 amino acids. The CDR3 DNA sequence: TGTGCCAGCAGCCAGCACAGGATCTCTGGAAACACCATATATTTT. It encodes CASSQHRISGNTIYF.

V and J are TRBV4-3 and TRBJ2-3, with TRBD1 matching 8 bases. The trim removed 4 bases at V and 4 bases at J, leaving 10 bases unmatched. CDR1 is LGHNA and CDR2 is YSLEER in the germline V gene. This CDR3 spans 16 amino acids. The CDR3 DNA reads TGCGCCAGCAGCCCTTGGACAGGGAGGAGAGCAGATACGCAGTATTTT. Protein sequence: CASSPWTGRRADTQYF.

The chain recombines TRBV28 with TRBJ2-7, with D unclear. Germline lookup yields CDR1 MDHEN and CDR2 SYDVKM. V dropped 3 bases and J dropped 3 bases, with 9 bases sitting between them. CDR3 length equals 13 residues. CDR3 sequence: CASSFLRSYEQYF. Written as DNA, the CDR3 is TGTGCCAGCAGTTTCCTGCGGAGCTACGAGCAGTACTTC.

This chain joins TRBV3-1 (or the pseudogene TRBV3-2) and TRBJ1-2; 7 bases line up with TRBD1. V lost 2 bases to trimming and J lost 2 bases; unmatched junction nucleotides: 5. The CDR3 is 15 residues long. CDR1 and CDR2 (germline): LGHDT, YNNKEL (reference sequence). The CDR3 protein is CASSQLTGRNYGYTF. The CDR3 region has the DNA TGTGCCAGCAGCCAATTGACAGGGCGCAACTATGGCTACACCTTC.

This chain connects TRBV4-1 to TRBJ2-7; 8 nucleotides match TRBD1. CDR3 length: 14 residues. J gave up 4 bases and V 3 bases, and 5 bases lay outside the gene matches. Germline CDR1 MGHRA, CDR2 YSYEKL. Here the CDR3 DNA reads TGCGCCAGCAGCCACCCGGGACAGGCTTACGAGCAGTACTTC. Protein: CASSHPGQAYEQYF.

The rearrangement uses TRBV3-1 (or the pseudogene TRBV3-2) and TRBJ2-6, with 7 bases identical to TRBD1. CDR3 size: 16 residues. Germline V gives CDR1 LGHDT, CDR2 YNNKEL (reference sequence). With 4 bases clipped from V and 1 base from J, the junction kept 4 bases outside the gene matches. The CDR3 reads CASSRATGSGANVLTF. The CDR3 DNA follows: TGTGCCAGCAGCCGAGCGACAGGGTCTGGGGCCAACGTCCTGACTTTC.

The rearrangement uses TRBV14 and TRBJ2-2; 7 nucleotides line up with TRBD2. Trimming took 4 bases from V and 0 from J; bases not matched to a gene: 5. The length of the CDR3 is 16 residues. Germline V CDR1 and CDR2: SGHDN, FVKESK. Written as DNA, the CDR3 is TGTGCCAGCAGCCCCTGGGGGAGGGCGAACACCGGGGAGCTGTTTTTT. Its protein is CASSPWGRANTGELFF.

This clone came up once. The rearrangement uses TRBV27 and TRBJ2-7; 15 bases line up with TRBD2. V gave up 6 bases and J gave up 6 bases; unmatched junction bases: 3. Germline V lookup: CDR1 MNHEY, CDR2 SMNVEV (reference sequence). There are 14 residues in the CDR3. This CDR3 is CASSPGLAGGEQYF. CDR3 in DNA: TGTGCCAGCAGCCCGGGACTAGCGGGAGGCGAGCAGTACTTC.

The chain employs TRBV30 and TRBJ1-1; 7 nucleotides agree with TRBD1. The V gene end was trimmed by 1 base and the J gene end by 0 bases; junction bases not matched to a gene: 5. Looked up from germline, CDR1 is GTSNPN and CDR2 is SVGIG (reference sequence). The CDR3 extends over 15 amino acids. In DNA form, the CDR3 reads TGTGCCTGGAGTGAGACAGGGCTCATGAACACTGAAGCTTTCTTT. This encodes CAWSETGLMNTEAFF.

This clone occurred once. This chain uses TRBV5-1 with TRBJ2-5, with a possible D match to TRBD1 (6 bases). The CDR3 is 15 amino acids. Germline V lookup: CDR1 SGHRS, CDR2 YFSETQ. V lost 0 bases, J lost 5 bases, and 14 bases lay in between. The CDR3 nucleotides read TGCGCCAGCAGCTTGGGGACAGCGAGGCATGAGACCCAGTACTTC. This gives the protein CASSLGTARHETQYF.

This clone counts as medium-sized. The V and J genes are TRBV5-6 and TRBJ1-6; 10 nucleotides match TRBD1. V lost 0 bases and J lost 5; bases outside the gene matches: 2. Germline CDR1 SGHDT, CDR2 YYEEEE. The CDR3 runs to 16 residues. Written as DNA, the CDR3 is TGTGCCAGCAGCTTGGAAGGGACAGGGGATAATTCACCCCTCCACTTT. It specifies CASSLEGTGDNSPLHF. Filled out from reference TRBV5-6 and TRBJ1-6, the complete variable domain reads DAGVTQSPTHLIKTRGQQVTLRCSPKSGHDTVSWYQQALGQGPQFIFQYYEEEERQRGNFPDRFSGHQFPNYSSELNVNALLLGDSALYLCASSLEGTGDNSPLHFGNGTRLTVT.

This rearrangement joins TRBV19 to TRBJ2-5; 13 bases align to TRBD2. CDR3 length: 15 residues. The germline V gene has CDR1 LNHDA and CDR2 SQIVND (reference sequence). The J segment lost 3 bases and the V segment lost 8 bases, leaving 6 bases of the junction unmatched. This CDR3 is CASSGLAGVKETQYF. CDR3 DNA sequence: TGTGCCAGTTCCGGACTAGCGGGAGTGAAAGAGACCCAGTACTTC.

The V call is TRBV19, the J call TRBJ1-1; D is possibly TRBD1 (5 bases). CDR1 and CDR2 (germline): LNHDA, SQIVND (reference sequence). CDR3 size: 14 residues. V lost 0 bases, J lost 4 bases, and 9 bases lay in between. In DNA form, the CDR3 reads TGTGCCAGTAGTATAGAAAGGGGAGGCACTGAAGCTTTCTTT. This codes for CASSIERGGTEAFF.